These 14 T cell receptor beta chains were all obtained from the same sample, sequenced in a study of blood T cell repertoires in COVID-19. The data were produced by immunoSEQ multiplex PCR, yet TCRdb's version contains in-frame clones alone and is incomplete. Here the sample spans approximately 120,000 clones, around 78% being singletons. The material sequenced was peripheral blood. The receptors originated from an older woman with acute or convalescent COVID-19.

This chain connects TRBV10-3 to TRBJ1-5; TRBD1 might be the D (5 bases). The ends were cut back, 9 bases at V and 3 bases at J, with 9 bases in the middle. CDR1 is ENHRY, CDR2 SYGVKD, per germline. The CDR3 has 12 amino acids. CDR3 residues: CAIKTDNQPQHF. The DNA of the CDR3 is TGTGCCATAAAGACAGACAATCAGCCCCAGCATTTT.

The chain carries TRBV5-3 and TRBJ1-4, with D uncertain. TRBV5-3 is an ORF, and what it does is uncertain. CDR3 length equals 14 residues. V lost 4 bases and J 8 bases, leaving 15 bases between the germline ends. The CDR3 loop is CARSDEEPREKLFF. DNA for the CDR3: TGTGCCAGAAGCGATGAAGAACCGCGGGAAAAACTGTTTTTT.

This clone was detected a few times. The rearrangement links TRBV19 to TRBJ2-5; D remains unclear. Germline CDR1 and CDR2: LNHDA and SQIVND (reference sequence). CDR3 length: 13 residues. Trimming cost V 5 bases and J 2 bases, with 9 bases left between them. The chain's CDR3 is CASSGAQQETQYF. CDR3 nucleotide sequence: TGTGCCAGTAGTGGAGCCCAACAAGAGACCCAGTACTTC.

J is TRBJ1-6 and V is TRBV6-6; TRBD1 agrees at 8 bases. The V gene end was trimmed by 7 bases and the J gene end by 10 bases; junction bases not matched to a gene: 12. Germline values: CDR1 MNHNY, CDR2 SVGAGI (reference sequence). The CDR3 loop spans 15 amino acids. The DNA for the CDR3 is TGTGCCAGCACCCGGACAGGGAGGAATGAGTCACCCCTCCACTTT. This sequence encodes CASTRTGRNESPLHF.

J is TRBJ2-1 and V is TRBV6-2 or TRBV6-3; TRBD2 matches at 13 bases. V dropped 7 bases and J dropped 7; count of bases not matched to a gene: 7. Per the germline V gene, CDR1 is MNHEY and CDR2 is SVGEGT. CDR3 size: 15 residues. The CDR3 loop is CASTPRLAGGNEQFF. The CDR3 coding sequence is TGTGCCAGCACCCCCCGACTAGCGGGAGGTAATGAGCAGTTCTTC.

The CDR3 DNA is TGTGCCAGCAAGCCGTTTAGCGGGAGCGGGGAGCTGTTTTTT. Its protein product is CASKPFSGSGELFF. V gene TRBV2 combines with J gene TRBJ2-2; TRBD2 matches 9 bases. V lost 7 bases to trimming and J lost 7 bases; unmatched junction nucleotides: 7. This CDR3 comprises 14 residues. From germline, CDR1 is SNHLY and CDR2 FYNNEI.

In its sample, this clone was seen once. The chain recombines TRBV18 with TRBJ2-7, with TRBD1 as a possible D gene (5 bases). From germline, CDR1 is KGHSH and CDR2 LQKENI. Between the trimmed V and J ends, which lost 3 bases and 7 bases, there was a span of 10 bases. CDR3 size: 12 residues. The CDR3 sequence is CASSPQGGEQYF. The DNA of the CDR3 is TGTGCCAGCTCACCTCAGGGTGGAGAGCAGTACTTC. The entire variable domain, with the rest obtained from reference TRBV18 and TRBJ2-7, is as follows: NAGVMQNPRHLVRRRGQEARLRCSPMKGHSHVYWYRQLPEEGLKFMVYLQKENIIDESGMPKERFSAEFPKEGPSILRIQQVVRGDSAAYFCASSPQGGEQYFGPGTRLTVT.

The chain recombines TRBV5-1 with TRBJ1-1; TRBD1 matches 11 bases. Germline CDR1 SGHRS, CDR2 YFSETQ. This CDR3 has 15 residues. Trimming removed 4 bases from V and 4 bases from J; junction bases left unmatched: 6. CDR3 DNA: TGCGCCAGCAGCCGTTCCGGGACAGGGGGCACTGAAGCTTTCTTT. It specifies CASSRSGTGGTEAFF.

The chain recombines TRBV6-5 with TRBJ1-5; D uncertain. This CDR3 has 14 residues. V shed 6 bases and J shed 4 bases, with 13 bases lying between them. The germline CDR1 and CDR2 sequences are MNHEY and SVGAGI. The CDR3 bases are TGTGCCAGCAGCTCGAGAGGAAAAAATCAGCCCCAGCATTTT. Translation gives CASSSRGKNQPQHF.

This rearrangement joins TRBV5-1 to TRBJ1-2; D unclear. CDR3 length: 15 residues. V lost 4 bases, J lost 4 bases, and 17 bases lay in between. Germline CDR1 reads SGHRS; CDR2 reads YFSETQ. In DNA, the CDR3 is TGCGCCAGCAGCGCGGGTGGGCAGGCCTCCTATGGCTACACCTTC. This translates into CASSAGGQASYGYTF.

The V and J genes are TRBV13 and TRBJ2-1, with 9 bases that match TRBD2. Germline CDR1 reads PRHDT; CDR2 reads FYEKMQ (reference sequence). This CDR3 has 17 amino acids. Losses at the gene ends were 2 bases for V and 4 bases for J; bases not matched to a gene: 9. The CDR3 DNA reads as TGTGCCAGCAGCTTATATCACCTAGCGGGGACTTACAATGAGCAGTTCTTC. It translates to CASSLYHLAGTYNEQFF.

The chain recombines TRBV28 with TRBJ1-2; 7 positions agree with TRBD1. The CDR3 spans 13 residues. After removal of 3 bases from V and 5 bases from J, the junction contained 3 bases not matched to a gene. Germline CDR1 is MDHEN and CDR2 is SYDVKM. Here the CDR3 reads CASSFGQAYGYTF. The CDR3 DNA reads as TGTGCCAGCAGTTTTGGACAGGCGTATGGCTACACCTTC.

The rearrangement uses TRBV5-1 and TRBJ1-2, with 7 bases lining up with TRBD1. Germline CDR1 reads SGHRS; CDR2 reads YFSETQ. Losses at the gene ends were 6 bases for V and 8 bases for J; bases not matched to a gene: 19. The CDR3 has 16 amino acids. The chain's CDR3 is CASTSSPGTDSVGYTF. CDR3 nucleotides: TGCGCCAGCACCTCCTCCCCCGGGACAGACTCCGTCGGCTACACCTTC.

V usage is TRBV6-5 and J usage is TRBJ2-7; D not resolved. V lost 6 bases to trimming and J lost 0 bases, with 6 bases between them. The CDR3 is 12 amino acids. Germline V lookup: CDR1 MNHEY, CDR2 SVGAGI. The CDR3 sequence: CASRALSYEQYF. The CDR3 DNA reads as TGTGCCAGCAGAGCCCTCTCCTACGAGCAGTACTTC.